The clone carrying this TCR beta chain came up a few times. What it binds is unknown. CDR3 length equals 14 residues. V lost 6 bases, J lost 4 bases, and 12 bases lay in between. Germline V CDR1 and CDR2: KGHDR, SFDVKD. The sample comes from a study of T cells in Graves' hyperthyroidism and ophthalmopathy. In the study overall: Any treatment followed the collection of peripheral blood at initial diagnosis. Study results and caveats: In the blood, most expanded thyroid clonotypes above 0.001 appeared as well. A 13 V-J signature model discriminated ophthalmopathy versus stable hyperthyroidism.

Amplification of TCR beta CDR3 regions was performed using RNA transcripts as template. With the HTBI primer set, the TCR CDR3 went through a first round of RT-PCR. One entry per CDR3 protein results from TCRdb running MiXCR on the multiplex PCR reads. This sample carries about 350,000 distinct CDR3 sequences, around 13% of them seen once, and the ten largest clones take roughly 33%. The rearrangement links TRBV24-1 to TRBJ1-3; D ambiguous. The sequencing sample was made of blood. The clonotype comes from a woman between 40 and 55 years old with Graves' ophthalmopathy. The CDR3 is CATSPSRAGNTIYF. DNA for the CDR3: TGTGCCACCAGTCCGTCGAGAGCCGGAAACACCATATATTTT.